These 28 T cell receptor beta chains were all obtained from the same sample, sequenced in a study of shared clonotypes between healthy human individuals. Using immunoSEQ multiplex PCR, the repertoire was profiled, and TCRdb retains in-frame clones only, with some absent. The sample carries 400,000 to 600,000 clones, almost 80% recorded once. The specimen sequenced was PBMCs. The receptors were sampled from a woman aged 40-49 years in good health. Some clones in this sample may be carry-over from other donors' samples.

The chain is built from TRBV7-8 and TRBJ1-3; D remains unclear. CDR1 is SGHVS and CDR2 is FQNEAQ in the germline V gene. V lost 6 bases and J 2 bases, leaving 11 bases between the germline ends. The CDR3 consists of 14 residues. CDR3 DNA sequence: TGTGCCAGCAGTGTCGGAGGGCCTGGAAACACCATATATTTT. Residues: CASSVGGPGNTIYF.

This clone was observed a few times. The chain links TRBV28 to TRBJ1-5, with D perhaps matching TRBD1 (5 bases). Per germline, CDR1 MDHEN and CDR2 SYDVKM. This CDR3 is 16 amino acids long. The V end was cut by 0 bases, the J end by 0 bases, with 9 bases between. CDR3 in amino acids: CASSLWVDTSNQPQHF. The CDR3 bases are TGTGCCAGCAGTTTATGGGTGGACACTAGCAATCAGCCCCAGCATTTT.

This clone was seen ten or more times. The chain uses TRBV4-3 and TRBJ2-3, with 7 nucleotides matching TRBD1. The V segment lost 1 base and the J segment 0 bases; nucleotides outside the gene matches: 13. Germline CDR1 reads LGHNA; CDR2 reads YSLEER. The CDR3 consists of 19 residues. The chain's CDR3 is CASSQGTGQALYSTDTQYF. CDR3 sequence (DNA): TGCGCCAGCAGCCAAGGGACCGGACAGGCGCTATATAGCACAGATACGCAGTATTTT.

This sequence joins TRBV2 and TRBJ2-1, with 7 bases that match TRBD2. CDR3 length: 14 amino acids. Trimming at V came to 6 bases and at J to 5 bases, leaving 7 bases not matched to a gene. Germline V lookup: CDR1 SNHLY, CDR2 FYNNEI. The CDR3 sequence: CASRRGGSNNEQFF. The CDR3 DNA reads TGTGCCAGCAGGAGGGGCGGGAGCAACAATGAGCAGTTCTTC. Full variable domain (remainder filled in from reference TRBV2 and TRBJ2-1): EPEVTQTPSHQVTQMGQEVILRCVPISNHLYFYWYRQILGQKVEFLVSFYNNEISEKSEIFDDQFSVERPDGSNFTLKIRSTKLEDSAMYFCASRRGGSNNEQFFGPGTRLTVL.

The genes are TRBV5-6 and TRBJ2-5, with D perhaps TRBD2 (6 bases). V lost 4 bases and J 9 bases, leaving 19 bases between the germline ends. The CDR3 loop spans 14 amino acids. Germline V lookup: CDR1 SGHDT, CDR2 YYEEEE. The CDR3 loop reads CASSKPPTSWAQYF. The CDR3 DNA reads TGTGCCAGCAGCAAGCCCCCGACTAGTTGGGCCCAGTACTTC.

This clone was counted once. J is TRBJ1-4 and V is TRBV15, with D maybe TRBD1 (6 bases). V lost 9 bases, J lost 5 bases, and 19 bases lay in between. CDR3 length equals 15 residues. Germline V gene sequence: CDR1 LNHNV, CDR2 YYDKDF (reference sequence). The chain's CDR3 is CATALGGETNEKLFF. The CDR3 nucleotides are TGTGCCACGGCCCTAGGGGGGGAAACAAATGAAAAACTGTTTTTT.

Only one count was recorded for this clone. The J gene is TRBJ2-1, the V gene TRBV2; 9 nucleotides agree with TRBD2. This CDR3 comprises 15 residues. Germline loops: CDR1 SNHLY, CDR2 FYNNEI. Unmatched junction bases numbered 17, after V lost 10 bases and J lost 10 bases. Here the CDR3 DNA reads TGTGCCACGAGAAAAGGACTAGCGCGGGTGGGGGAGCAGTTCTTC. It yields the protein CATRKGLARVGEQFF.

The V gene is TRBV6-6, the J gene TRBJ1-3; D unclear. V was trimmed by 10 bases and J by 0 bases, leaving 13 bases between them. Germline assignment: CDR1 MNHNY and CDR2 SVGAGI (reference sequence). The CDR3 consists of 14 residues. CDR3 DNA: TGTGCCACCTCATGGGCGGGCTCTGGAAACACCATATATTTT. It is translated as CATSWAGSGNTIYF.

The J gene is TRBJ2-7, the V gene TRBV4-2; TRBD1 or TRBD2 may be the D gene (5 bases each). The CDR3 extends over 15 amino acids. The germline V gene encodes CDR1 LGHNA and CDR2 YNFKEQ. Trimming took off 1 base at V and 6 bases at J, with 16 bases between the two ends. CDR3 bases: TGTGCCAGCAGCCAAGCCGCTGGGACCGACCCCGAGCAGTACTTC. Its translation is CASSQAAGTDPEQYF.

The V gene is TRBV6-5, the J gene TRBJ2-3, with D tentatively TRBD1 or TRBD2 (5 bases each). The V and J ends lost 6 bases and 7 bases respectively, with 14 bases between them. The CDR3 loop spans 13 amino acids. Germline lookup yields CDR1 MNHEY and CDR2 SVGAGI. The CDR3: CASRTPGRYTQYF. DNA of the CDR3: TGTGCCAGCAGAACTCCGGGACGCTATACGCAGTATTTT.

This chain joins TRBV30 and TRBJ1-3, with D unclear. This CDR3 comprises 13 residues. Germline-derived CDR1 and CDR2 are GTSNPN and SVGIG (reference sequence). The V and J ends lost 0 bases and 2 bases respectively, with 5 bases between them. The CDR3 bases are TGTGCCTGGAGTGTGGGTGCTGGAAACACCATATATTTT. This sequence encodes CAWSVGAGNTIYF.

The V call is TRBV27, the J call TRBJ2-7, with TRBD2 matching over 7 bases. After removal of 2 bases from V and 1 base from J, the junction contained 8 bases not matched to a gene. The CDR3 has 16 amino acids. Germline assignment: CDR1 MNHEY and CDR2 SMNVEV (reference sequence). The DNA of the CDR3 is TGTGCCAGCAGTTTAGTCGGGGGGAGTAGGTCCTACGAGCAGTACTTC. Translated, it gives CASSLVGGSRSYEQYF.

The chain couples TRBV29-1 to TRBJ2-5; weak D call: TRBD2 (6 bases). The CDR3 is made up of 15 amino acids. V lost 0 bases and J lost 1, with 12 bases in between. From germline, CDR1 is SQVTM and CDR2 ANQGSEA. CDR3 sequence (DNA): TGCAGCGTTGAAGATACCGGGAGCGGCCAAGAGACCCAGTACTTC. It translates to CSVEDTGSGQETQYF.

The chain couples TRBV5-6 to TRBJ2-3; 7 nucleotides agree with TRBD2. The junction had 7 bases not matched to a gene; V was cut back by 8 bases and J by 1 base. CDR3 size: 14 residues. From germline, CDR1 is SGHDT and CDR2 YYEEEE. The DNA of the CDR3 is TGTGCCAGTGAATCTAGCGGAGGCACAGATACGCAGTATTTT. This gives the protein CASESSGGTDTQYF.

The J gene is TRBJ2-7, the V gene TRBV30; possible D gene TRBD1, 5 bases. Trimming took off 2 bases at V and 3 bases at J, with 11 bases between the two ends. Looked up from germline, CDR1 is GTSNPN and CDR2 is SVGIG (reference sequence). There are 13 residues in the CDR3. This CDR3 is CAWSPGQFYEQYF. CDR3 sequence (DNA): TGTGCCTGGAGTCCCGGACAATTCTACGAGCAGTACTTC.

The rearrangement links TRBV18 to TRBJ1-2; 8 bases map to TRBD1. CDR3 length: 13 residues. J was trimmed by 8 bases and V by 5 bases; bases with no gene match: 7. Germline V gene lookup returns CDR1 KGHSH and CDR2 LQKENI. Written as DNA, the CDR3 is TGTGCCAGCTCATCGCAGGGGGCGAAGGGCTACACCTTC. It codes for CASSSQGAKGYTF.

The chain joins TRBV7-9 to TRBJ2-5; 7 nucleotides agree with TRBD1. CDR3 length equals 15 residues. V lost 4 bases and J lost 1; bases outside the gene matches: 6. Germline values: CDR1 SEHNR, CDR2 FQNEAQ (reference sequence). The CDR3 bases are TGTGCCAGCAGCTGGGACAGCGGAAGCCAAGAGACCCAGTACTTC. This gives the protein CASSWDSGSQETQYF.

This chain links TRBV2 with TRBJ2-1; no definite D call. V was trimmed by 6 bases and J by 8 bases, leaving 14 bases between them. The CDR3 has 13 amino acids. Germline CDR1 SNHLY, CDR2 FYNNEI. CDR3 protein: CASRESRSHEQFF. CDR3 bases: TGTGCCAGCAGAGAAAGTAGGTCTCATGAGCAGTTCTTC. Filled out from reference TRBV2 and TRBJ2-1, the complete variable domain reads EPEVTQTPSHQVTQMGQEVILRCVPISNHLYFYWYRQILGQKVEFLVSFYNNEISEKSEIFDDQFSVERPDGSNFTLKIRSTKLEDSAMYFCASRESRSHEQFFGPGTRLTVL.

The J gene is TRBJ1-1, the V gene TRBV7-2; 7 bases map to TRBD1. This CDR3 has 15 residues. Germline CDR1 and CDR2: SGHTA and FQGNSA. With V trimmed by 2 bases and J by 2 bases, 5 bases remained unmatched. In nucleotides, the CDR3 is TGTGCCAGCAGCTTATTTCAGGGGGGTAACACTGAAGCTTTCTTT. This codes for CASSLFQGGNTEAFF.

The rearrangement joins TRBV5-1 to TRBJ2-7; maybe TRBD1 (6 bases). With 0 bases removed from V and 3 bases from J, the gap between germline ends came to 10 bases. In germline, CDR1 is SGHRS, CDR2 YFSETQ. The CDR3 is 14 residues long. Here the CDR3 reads CASSLDQGIYEQYF. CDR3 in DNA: TGCGCCAGCAGCTTGGATCAGGGGATCTACGAGCAGTACTTC. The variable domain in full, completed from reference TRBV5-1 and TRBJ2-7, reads KAGVTQTPRYLIKTRGQQVTLSCSPISGHRSVSWYQQTPGQGLQFLFEYFSETQRNKGNFPGRFSGRQFSNSRSEMNVSTLELGDSALYLCASSLDQGIYEQYFGPGTRLTVT.

CDR3 sequence reads: CAWRRTGGEPYEQYF. The CDR3 region has the DNA TGTGCCTGGAGGCGGACAGGGGGGGAACCCTACGAGCAGTACTTC. V gene TRBV30 combines with J gene TRBJ2-7, with 10 bases matching TRBD1. The CDR3 loop spans 15 amino acids. V lost 3 bases, J lost 2 bases, and 7 bases stayed unmatched. Germline lookup yields CDR1 GTSNPN and CDR2 SVGIG (reference sequence).

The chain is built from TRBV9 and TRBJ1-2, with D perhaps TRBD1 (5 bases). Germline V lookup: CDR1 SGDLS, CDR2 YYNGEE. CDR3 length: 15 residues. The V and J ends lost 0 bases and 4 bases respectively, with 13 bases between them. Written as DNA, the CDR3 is TGTGCCAGCAGCGTAGGGGCAGGGAGGGTCTATGGCTACACCTTC. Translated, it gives CASSVGAGRVYGYTF.

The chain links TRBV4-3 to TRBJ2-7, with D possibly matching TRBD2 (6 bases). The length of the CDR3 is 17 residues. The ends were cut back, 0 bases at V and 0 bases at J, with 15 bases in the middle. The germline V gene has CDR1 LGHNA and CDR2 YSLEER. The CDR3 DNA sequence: TGCGCCAGCAGCCAAGATGGACCGGGACTGCCCTCCTACGAGCAGTACTTC. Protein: CASSQDGPGLPSYEQYF.

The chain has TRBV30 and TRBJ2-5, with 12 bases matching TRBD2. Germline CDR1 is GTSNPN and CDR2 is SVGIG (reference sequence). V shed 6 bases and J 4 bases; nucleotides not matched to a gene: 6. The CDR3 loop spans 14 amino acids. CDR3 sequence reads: CACLGLAGLETQYF. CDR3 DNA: TGTGCCTGTCTTGGACTAGCGGGATTAGAGACCCAGTACTTC.

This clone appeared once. For the CDR3, the DNA is TGTGCCAGCAGTTTAGGGTCCGTCGGGGGCGAGCAGTACTTC. As protein: CASSLGSVGGEQYF. The chain couples TRBV27 to TRBJ2-7; TRBD2 might be the D (6 bases). The CDR3 loop spans 14 amino acids. Germline CDR1 and CDR2: MNHEY and SMNVEV (reference sequence). V dropped 2 bases and J dropped 6 bases, with 14 bases sitting between them.

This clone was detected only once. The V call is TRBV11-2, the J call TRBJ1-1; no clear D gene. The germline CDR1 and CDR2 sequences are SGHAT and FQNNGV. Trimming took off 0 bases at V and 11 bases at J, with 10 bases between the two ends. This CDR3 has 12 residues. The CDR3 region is CASSLEIGRAFF. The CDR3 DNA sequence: TGTGCCAGCAGCTTAGAAATAGGTAGGGCTTTCTTT.

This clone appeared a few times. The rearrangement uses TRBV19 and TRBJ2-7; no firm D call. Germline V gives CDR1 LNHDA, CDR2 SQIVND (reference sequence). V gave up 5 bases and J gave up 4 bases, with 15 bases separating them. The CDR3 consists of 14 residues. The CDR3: CASSLRVPSYEQYF. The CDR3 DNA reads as TGTGCCAGTAGTTTACGTGTTCCCTCGTACGAGCAGTACTTC.

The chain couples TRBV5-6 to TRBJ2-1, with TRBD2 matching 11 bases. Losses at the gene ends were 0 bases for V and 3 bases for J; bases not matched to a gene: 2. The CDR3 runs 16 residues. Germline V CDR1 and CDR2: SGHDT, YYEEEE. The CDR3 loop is CASSLAGTSGYNEQFF. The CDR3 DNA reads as TGTGCCAGCAGCTTGGCTGGGACTAGCGGCTACAATGAGCAGTTCTTC.